Below, 14 T cell receptor beta chains from the same sample are listed, as sequenced in a study of blood T cell repertoires in COVID-19. Data came from immunoSEQ multiplex PCR; TCRdb stores just in-frame clones and leaves some out. The data contain over 150,000 clones, over 75% of them singletons. Sequencing used peripheral blood. These receptors were collected from a woman aged 45-65 years with acute or convalescent COVID-19.

The gene calls are TRBV4-1 and TRBJ2-7; maybe TRBD2 (6 bases). Germline V gives CDR1 MGHRA, CDR2 YSYEKL. This CDR3 spans 14 amino acids. Trimming took 1 base from V and 5 from J, leaving 12 bases between them. CDR3 DNA sequence: TGCGCCAGCAGCCAAGGGTCAGGGAGGAACGAGCAGTACTTC. Its protein product is CASSQGSGRNEQYF.

The table lists this clone with a count of one. The CDR3: CASRGGGSPLHF. The CDR3 DNA is TGTGCCAGCAGAGGGGGGGGCTCACCCCTCCACTTT. This chain connects TRBV5-6 to TRBJ1-6; D might be TRBD1 (6 bases). Germline lookup yields CDR1 SGHDT and CDR2 YYEEEE. The V end lost 5 bases, the J end lost 10 bases, and 10 bases lay between the germline ends. The CDR3 consists of 12 residues.

The rearrangement links TRBV3-1 (or the pseudogene TRBV3-2) to TRBJ2-7, with 9 bases fitting TRBD1. Germline V gene lookup returns CDR1 LGHDT and CDR2 YNNKEL (reference sequence). J was trimmed by 5 bases and V by 4 bases; bases with no gene match: 0. This CDR3 has 12 residues. The CDR3 loop is CASSRTGDEQYF. CDR3 in DNA: TGTGCCAGCAGCCGGACAGGGGACGAGCAGTACTTC.

The CDR3 sequence: CASIDRGLAKNIQYF. In DNA form, the CDR3 reads TGTGCCAGCATAGACAGGGGTCTAGCCAAAAACATTCAGTACTTC. The chain joins TRBV6-5 to TRBJ2-4, with 8 bases that match TRBD1. Germline V gene lookup returns CDR1 MNHEY and CDR2 SVGAGI. The CDR3 totals 15 residues. The V and J ends lost 7 bases and 0 bases, in that order; junction bases with no gene match: 5.

This clone was seen a handful of times. The V call is TRBV5-1, the J call TRBJ2-7; TRBD1 is a possible D gene (6 bases). The germline gives CDR1 SGHRS, CDR2 YFSETQ. V dropped 6 bases and J dropped 4 bases, with 23 bases sitting between them. The CDR3 consists of 16 residues. Here the CDR3 DNA reads TGCGCCAGCACGCTCCAAGGGACAATCGGAGGTTACGAGCAGTACTTC. This codes for CASTLQGTIGGYEQYF.

The chain recombines TRBV19 with TRBJ1-5; no reliable D call. There are 15 residues in the CDR3. V was clipped by 2 bases and J by 3 bases, with 11 bases between them. Germline V gives CDR1 LNHDA, CDR2 SQIVND (reference sequence). CDR3: CASSILDQSNQPQHF. The CDR3 DNA is TGTGCCAGTAGTATACTAGACCAGTCCAATCAGCCCCAGCATTTT. Based on the CDR3 plus reference TRBV19 and TRBJ1-5, the full variable domain is DGGITQSPKYLFRKEGQNVTLSCEQNLNHDAMYWYRQDPGQGLRLIYYSQIVNDFQKGDIAEGYSVSREKKESFPLTVTSAQKNPTAFYLCASSILDQSNQPQHFGDGTRLSIL.

The genes are TRBV6-5 and TRBJ2-7, with a possible D match to TRBD1 (6 bases). Trimming stripped 4 bases from V and 7 bases from J, with 17 bases between. The CDR3 spans 14 residues. Germline loops: CDR1 MNHEY, CDR2 SVGAGI. CDR3 loop: CASSSDRLLREQYF. CDR3 in DNA: TGTGCCAGCAGTTCCGACAGGCTCCTACGGGAGCAGTACTTC.

This clone was observed a handful of times. The CDR3, as DNA: TGTGCCAGCAGGGGAGTCGATTCACCCCTCCACTTT. Residues: CASRGVDSPLHF. The chain joins TRBV6-5 to TRBJ1-6; no clear D gene. Germline V gives CDR1 MNHEY, CDR2 SVGAGI. The V end lost 6 bases, the J end lost 8 bases, and 8 bases lay between the germline ends. The CDR3 is made up of 12 amino acids.

In this sample, this clone turned up once. This chain joins TRBV5-1 and TRBJ2-2; TRBD1 matches at 8 bases. Germline V gives CDR1 SGHRS, CDR2 YFSETQ. This CDR3 contains 19 residues. With V trimmed by 0 bases and J by 1 base, 11 bases remained unmatched. The CDR3: CASSLGRSGGAGNTGELFF. DNA of the CDR3: TGCGCCAGCAGCTTGGGTCGTTCAGGGGGCGCGGGGAACACCGGGGAGCTGTTTTTT.

The J gene is TRBJ2-7, the V gene TRBV15; a weak D match, TRBD1 (6 bases). V dropped 0 bases and J dropped 3 bases, with 12 bases sitting between them. The germline V gene encodes CDR1 LNHNV and CDR2 YYDKDF (reference sequence). The CDR3 runs to 15 residues. The CDR3 reads CATSRELTGGYEQYF. CDR3 nucleotides: TGTGCCACCAGCAGAGAATTGACAGGCGGCTACGAGCAGTACTTC.

This clone was recorded a few times. This chain uses TRBV27 with TRBJ1-4; tentative D call: TRBD1 (5 bases). The CDR3 sequence is 13 residues long. Trimming left V 8 bases short and J 8 bases short, with 15 bases between. Per the germline V gene, CDR1 is MNHEY and CDR2 is SMNVEV (reference sequence). CDR3 sequence: CASSRQGREKLFF. For the CDR3, the DNA is TGTGCCAGCTCCCGGCAGGGTAGGGAAAAACTGTTTTTT. The complete variable domain, with remaining parts taken from reference TRBV27 and TRBJ1-4, reads EAQVTQNPRYLITVTGKKLTVTCSQNMNHEYMSWYRQDPGLGLRQIYYSMNVEVTDKGDVPEGYKVSRKEKRNFPLILESPSPNQTSLYFCASSRQGREKLFFGSGTQLSVL.

The chain employs TRBV3-1 (or the pseudogene TRBV3-2) and TRBJ2-3, with 10 bases lining up with TRBD2. CDR1 is LGHDT and CDR2 is YNNKEL in the germline V gene (reference sequence). There are 15 residues in the CDR3. Germline trimming cut 3 bases from V and 6 bases from J; bases unmatched to any gene: 6. In DNA, the CDR3 is TGTGCCAGCAGCCAGTCTAGCGGGAGAGCGGATACGCAGTATTTT. It specifies CASSQSSGRADTQYF.

V is TRBV3-1 (or the pseudogene TRBV3-2) and J is TRBJ2-3, with 9 nucleotides matching TRBD2. After removal of 3 bases from V and 3 bases from J, the junction contained 1 base not matched to a gene. Looked up from germline, CDR1 is LGHDT and CDR2 is YNNKEL (reference sequence). The CDR3 consists of 14 residues. CDR3 nucleotides: TGTGCCAGCAGCCATACTAGCGGGACAGATACGCAGTATTTT. Amino acids: CASSHTSGTDTQYF.

The J gene is TRBJ1-2, the V gene TRBV24-1; weak D call: TRBD1 (5 bases). Germline CDR1 and CDR2: KGHDR and SFDVKD. Trimming shortened V by 12 bases and J by 0 bases, and 16 bases separated the two germline ends. The CDR3 is 14 amino acids. CDR3 DNA: TGTGCCCGACGGCTCGCAGGGCCTAACTATGGCTACACCTTC. Residues: CARRLAGPNYGYTF.